This T cell receptor (beta chain) was sequenced during a study of prognosis after radiotherapy for stage I lung cancer. For the study at large: Those with stage I non-small cell lung cancer who took part were enrolled between early 2018 and 2019. All non-small cell lung cancer patients were considered medically inoperable.

TCR beta CDR3 was amplified from genomic DNA by two-round multiplex PCR. The first round of PCR was done with primers that matched each TRBV and TRBJ gene. A single record per CDR3 protein comes from TCRdb applying MiXCR to the multiplex PCR reads. The table has about 51,000 distinct CDR3 sequences, roughly 35% seen once. Sample collection consisted of about 6 milliliters of peripheral blood drawn at each of two time points. The CDR3 extends over 15 amino acids. Between the trimmed V and J ends, which lost 2 bases and 0 bases, there was a span of 11 bases. Germline CDR1 is PRHDT and CDR2 is FYEKMQ (reference sequence). Remarks on this clonotype: A much larger clone differs from this one at a single base, so this may be a read error.

Sequenced material: PBMCs, taken before or after stereotactic body radiation therapy (not recorded which). The J gene is TRBJ2-7, the V gene TRBV13; D perhaps matches TRBD2 (5 bases). The sequence came from a donor over 45 with non-small cell lung cancer. CDR3 protein: CASSLRRAISYEQYF. The CDR3 region has the DNA TGTGCCAGCAGCTTACGGCGGGCCATCTCCTACGAGCAGTACTTC.